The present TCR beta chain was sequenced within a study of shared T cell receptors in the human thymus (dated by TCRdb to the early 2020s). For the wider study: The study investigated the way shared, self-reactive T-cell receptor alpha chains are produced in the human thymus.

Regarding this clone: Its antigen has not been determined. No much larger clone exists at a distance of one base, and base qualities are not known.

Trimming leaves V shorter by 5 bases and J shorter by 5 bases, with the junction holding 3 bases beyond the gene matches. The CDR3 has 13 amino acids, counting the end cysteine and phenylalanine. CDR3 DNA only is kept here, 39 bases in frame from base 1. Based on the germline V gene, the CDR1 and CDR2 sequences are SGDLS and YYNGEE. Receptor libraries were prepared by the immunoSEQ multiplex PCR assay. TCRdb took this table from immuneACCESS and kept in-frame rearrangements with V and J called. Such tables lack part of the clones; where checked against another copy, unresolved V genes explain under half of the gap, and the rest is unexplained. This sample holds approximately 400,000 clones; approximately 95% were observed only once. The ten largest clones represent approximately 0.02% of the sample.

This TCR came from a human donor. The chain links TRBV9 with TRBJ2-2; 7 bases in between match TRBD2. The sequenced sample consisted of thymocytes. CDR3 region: CASSHGRTGELFF. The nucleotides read TGTGCCAGCAGTCACGGGAGGACCGGGGAGCTGTTTTTT.